The T cell receptor (beta chain) described here comes from a study of multiple sclerosis patients with progressive multifocal leukoencephalopathy. Study-level findings and limits: It is unclear whether the findings reflect JC virus infection or general immunocompromise. Less diverse TRB repertoires were suggested in most PML patients.

Time point described: roughly 12 months of natalizumab therapy. The control group, sampled over time, had multiple sclerosis, received natalizumab and did not develop PML. The V gene end was trimmed by 0 bases and the J gene end by 1 base; junction bases not matched to a gene: 10. The CDR3 covers 18 residues. The germline V gene has CDR1 SGDLS and CDR2 YYNGEE. A remark on this clone: Its antigen is unidentified.

Sequencing was performed with immunoSEQ multiplex PCR; in TCRdb, only in-frame clones are kept and a portion is missing. Of around 25,000 clones in the sample, around 93% are singletons; the top ten hold around 2.5%. Sequencing used PBMCs, obtained from a patient treated with natalizumab. This clonotype was obtained from a man aged 25 to 40 with multiple sclerosis. The chain couples TRBV9 to TRBJ2-5, with 9 bases matching TRBD2. The CDR3 nucleotides read TGTGCCAGCAGCGTAGGCCCGCTTGGCGGGAGGGCCCAAGAGACCCAGTACTTC. It translates to CASSVGPLGGRAQETQYF.